Each of the 15 T cell receptor beta chains below was sequenced from the same sample in a study of CD8 T cells in ankylosing spondylitis. Study-level results: Characteristic of ankylosing spondylitis blood, it appeared, was a TCR beta motif comprising about eight highly homologous variants.

TCRdb reprocessed the 5' RACE reads via MiXCR and lists one record per CDR3 protein. The table includes roughly 350,000 distinct CDR3 sequences, 7% to 9% detected once. No antigen has been assigned to these receptors. Input material: blood, either unsorted or a sorted T cell fraction (not recorded which). Every receptor here comes from a male donor with ankylosing spondylitis.

The chain uses TRBV25-1 and TRBJ1-2; D not resolved. The V end was cut by 4 bases, the J end by 3 bases, with 9 bases between. This CDR3 comprises 13 residues. The germline V gene encodes CDR1 MGHDK and CDR2 SYGVNS. This CDR3 reads CASSVDQYYGYTF. The CDR3 coding sequence is TGTGCCAGCAGTGTCGACCAGTACTATGGCTACACCTTC.

This clonotype was picked up a small number of times. The chain joins TRBV7-9 to TRBJ2-2, with TRBD2 identical over 7 bases. Trimming took 1 base from V and 5 from J; bases not matched to a gene: 7. The CDR3 covers 16 residues. Germline values: CDR1 SEHNR, CDR2 FQNEAQ (reference sequence). The chain's CDR3 is CASSLGRAGPTGELFF. CDR3 DNA: TGTGCCAGCAGCTTAGGGCGAGCGGGACCTACCGGGGAGCTGTTTTTT.

In this sample, this clonotype turned up a few times. The chain has TRBV28 and TRBJ2-2; the D gene is possibly TRBD2 (5 bases). Looked up from germline, CDR1 is MDHEN and CDR2 is SYDVKM. The ends were cut back, 6 bases at V and 5 bases at J, with 16 bases in the middle. The CDR3 covers 15 residues. In DNA, the CDR3 is TGTGCCAGCAGCCTACCGGGGAGTAAAACCGGGGAGCTGTTTTTT. It translates to CASSLPGSKTGELFF. The full variable domain, rest sourced from reference TRBV28 and TRBJ2-2, is DVKVTQSSRYLVKRTGEKVFLECVQDMDHENMFWYRQDPGLGLRLIYFSYDVKMKEKGDIPEGYSVSREKKERFSLILESASTNQTSMYLCASSLPGSKTGELFFGEGSRLTVL.

This clonotype was seen many times. The rearrangement joins TRBV29-1 to TRBJ2-2; no clear D gene. The CDR3 totals 12 residues. Germline V lookup: CDR1 SQVTM, CDR2 ANQGSEA. The V end lost 6 bases, the J end lost 4 bases, and 9 bases lay between the germline ends. The CDR3 is CSVGDATGELFF. The CDR3 DNA is TGCAGCGTCGGAGACGCCACCGGGGAGCTGTTTTTT.

The CDR3 DNA reads as TGTGCCAGCACCCCGGCAGGGGTCCGTTCTGGGGCCAACGTCCTGACTTTC. Protein sequence: CASTPAGVRSGANVLTF. The V gene is TRBV12-3 or TRBV12-4, the J gene TRBJ2-6, with a possible D match to TRBD1 (6 bases). Deletions cut 7 bases from V and 1 base from J, with 17 bases between. This CDR3 is 17 amino acids long.

This clonotype turned up a few times. This chain uses TRBV3-1 with TRBJ2-3; tentatively, D is TRBD1 or TRBD2 (5 bases each). Looked up from germline, CDR1 is LGHDT and CDR2 is YNNKEL (reference sequence). V was clipped by 3 bases and J by 4 bases, with 14 bases between them. CDR3 length: 15 residues. This CDR3 is CASSQRGDRADTQYF. CDR3 DNA: TGTGCCAGCAGCCAGAGGGGAGACCGCGCAGATACGCAGTATTTT.

This clonotype was observed at least ten times. As DNA, the CDR3 is TGCGCCAGCAGCTTGGGGGACAGTGCGAACACCGGGGAGCTGTTTTTT. Amino acids: CASSLGDSANTGELFF. The chain is built from TRBV5-1 and TRBJ2-2; 7 bases are a match to TRBD1. With V trimmed by 0 bases and J by 0 bases, 2 bases remained unmatched. Germline lookup yields CDR1 SGHRS and CDR2 YFSETQ. CDR3 length equals 16 residues. Looking up the rest from reference TRBV5-1 and TRBJ2-2 gives the full variable domain: KAGVTQTPRYLIKTRGQQVTLSCSPISGHRSVSWYQQTPGQGLQFLFEYFSETQRNKGNFPGRFSGRQFSNSRSEMNVSTLELGDSALYLCASSLGDSANTGELFFGEGSRLTVL.

This clonotype has a count of ten or more. The chain joins TRBV29-1 to TRBJ2-7; D is unclear. CDR1 SQVTM and CDR2 ANQGSEA come from the germline V gene. CDR3 size: 14 residues. Between the trimmed V and J ends, which lost 0 bases and 2 bases, there was a span of 11 bases. Here the CDR3 reads CSVEDPSGPYEQYF. DNA of the CDR3: TGCAGCGTTGAAGATCCGTCCGGGCCCTACGAGCAGTACTTC.

The table lists this clonotype with many counts. The genes are TRBV2 and TRBJ2-2, with D maybe TRBD1 (6 bases). The V and J ends lost 2 bases and 1 base respectively, with 8 bases between them. The CDR3 spans 15 residues. Germline V CDR1 and CDR2: SNHLY, FYNNEI. CDR3 region: CASSETGQNTGELFF. The CDR3 DNA sequence: TGTGCCAGCAGTGAAACGGGACAGAACACCGGGGAGCTGTTTTTT.

This chain joins TRBV15 and TRBJ2-7, with D unresolved. Per germline, CDR1 LNHNV and CDR2 YYDKDF (reference sequence). With 1 base removed from V and 1 base from J, the gap between germline ends came to 2 bases. The CDR3 is 12 amino acids. Here the CDR3 reads CATSRGSYEQYF. For the CDR3, the DNA is TGTGCCACCAGCAGAGGGTCCTACGAGCAGTACTTC.

The rearrangement uses TRBV5-1 and TRBJ1-4; D unclear. The CDR3 is 16 residues long. Germline lookup yields CDR1 SGHRS and CDR2 YFSETQ. V was clipped by 0 bases and J by 0 bases, with 9 bases between them. In nucleotides, the CDR3 is TGCGCCAGCAGCTTGGCGGCGGTTGCAACTAATGAAAAACTGTTTTTT. The encoded protein is CASSLAAVATNEKLFF. Combining the CDR3 with reference TRBV5-1 and TRBJ1-4 gives the whole variable domain KAGVTQTPRYLIKTRGQQVTLSCSPISGHRSVSWYQQTPGQGLQFLFEYFSETQRNKGNFPGRFSGRQFSNSRSEMNVSTLELGDSALYLCASSLAAVATNEKLFFGSGTQLSVL.

This clonotype was recorded many times. The V gene is TRBV5-1, the J gene TRBJ1-2, with D possibly being TRBD1 (5 bases). Germline CDR1 SGHRS, CDR2 YFSETQ. The CDR3 has 13 amino acids. Deletions cut 0 bases from V and 6 bases from J, with 9 bases between. The CDR3, as DNA: TGCGCCAGCAGCTTGGGGCAGGGCAATGGCTACACCTTC. It translates to CASSLGQGNGYTF.

In this sample, this clonotype turned up a few times. The V and J genes are TRBV28 and TRBJ2-1; maybe TRBD2 (6 bases). Germline assignment: CDR1 MDHEN and CDR2 SYDVKM. V lost 8 bases and J 0 bases, leaving 11 bases between the germline ends. The CDR3 length is 14 residues. CDR3 in DNA: TGTGCCAGCTTAGCGGCTAGCTCCTACAATGAGCAGTTCTTC. Its translation: CASLAASSYNEQFF. The full variable domain, its missing parts supplied by reference TRBV28 and TRBJ2-1, is DVKVTQSSRYLVKRTGEKVFLECVQDMDHENMFWYRQDPGLGLRLIYFSYDVKMKEKGDIPEGYSVSREKKERFSLILESASTNQTSMYLCASLAASSYNEQFFGPGTRLTVL.

The chain employs TRBV12-3 or TRBV12-4 and TRBJ2-7; 9 positions match TRBD1. CDR3 length: 17 residues. V shed 5 bases and J 3 bases; nucleotides not matched to a gene: 14. CDR3 coding DNA: TGTGCCAGCAGTCCGGGACAGGGCAAGGGACCGATCTACGAGCAGTACTTC. Residues: CASSPGQGKGPIYEQYF.

This clonotype appeared a few times. The J gene is TRBJ2-7, the V gene TRBV5-1; D may be TRBD1 or TRBD2 (5 bases each). V lost 5 bases and J lost 3, with 21 bases in between. Germline CDR1 reads SGHRS; CDR2 reads YFSETQ. This CDR3 is 16 amino acids long. In DNA, the CDR3 is TGCGCCAGCAGTCGCGACGGAGCGCGAGGGGTCTACGAGCAGTACTTC. Its protein is CASSRDGARGVYEQYF.